What follows are 11 T cell receptor beta chains derived from one specimen sequenced in a study of cytomegalovirus exposure and HLA in healthy donors. PCR amplification relied on 60 Vbeta primers (plus 13 Jbeta primers). TCRdb's copy holds only in-frame clones and misses some; the assay was immunoSEQ multiplex PCR. The sample consists of more than 60,000 clones, 78% of them appearing once. The sequenced sample consisted of PBMCs. The receptors here all came from a woman aged 40 to 50 in good health and CMV-seropositive.

The V and J genes are TRBV18 and TRBJ1-2; 9 bases are a match to TRBD1. This CDR3 is 16 amino acids long. The V and J ends lost 3 bases and 2 bases, in that order; junction bases with no gene match: 7. The germline V gene encodes CDR1 KGHSH and CDR2 LQKENI. CDR3 coding DNA: TGTGCCAGCTCACCCTTTGGACAGGGGAGCAACTATGGCTACACCTTC. It codes for CASSPFGQGSNYGYTF.

This chain connects TRBV28 to TRBJ2-1, with 9 bases matching TRBD2. V dropped 4 bases and J dropped 9; count of bases not matched to a gene: 16. The CDR3 contains 17 residues. The germline CDR1 and CDR2 sequences are MDHEN and SYDVKM. CDR3 DNA: TGTGCCAGCAGTTCCCCTGGCTGGGCGGGGGGGCTTATTGAGCAGTTCTTC. Encoded protein: CASSSPGWAGGLIEQFF.

For this clone: Other DNA sequences within the sample encode an identical CDR3. The chain links TRBV6-5 to TRBJ1-1; perhaps TRBD1 as D (6 bases). The V gene's germline CDR1 is MNHEY and CDR2 SVGAGI. V was cut by 0 bases and J by 3 bases, with 11 bases left in between. The CDR3 is 15 amino acids. CDR3 DNA: TGTGCCAGCAGTTACTCGAGGTCAGGGGACACTGAAGCTTTCTTT. Translated, it gives CASSYSRSGDTEAFF.

This clone was observed a few times. The chain has TRBV28 and TRBJ1-3; TRBD1 is a possible D gene (5 bases). CDR1 and CDR2 (germline): MDHEN, SYDVKM. The CDR3 runs to 13 residues. Trimming took 8 bases from V and 1 from J, leaving 9 bases between them. The CDR3 protein is CASGEGSGNTIYF. CDR3 sequence (DNA): TGTGCCAGCGGGGAGGGGTCTGGAAACACCATATATTTT.

The chain recombines TRBV5-5 with TRBJ1-1; D is unresolved. This CDR3 is built from 13 residues. The V and J ends lost 0 bases and 2 bases respectively, with 5 bases between them. Germline V lookup: CDR1 SGHKS, CDR2 YYEKEE (reference sequence). In DNA form, the CDR3 reads TGTGCCAGCAGCTTGGACAGAAACACTGAAGCTTTCTTT. Translated, it gives CASSLDRNTEAFF. The whole variable domain, filled in from reference TRBV5-5 and TRBJ1-1, reads DAGVTQSPTHLIKTRGQQVTLRCSPISGHKSVSWYQQVLGQGPQFIFQYYEKEERGRGNFPDRFSARQFPNYSSELNVNALLLGDSALYLCASSLDRNTEAFFGQGTRLTVV.

V is TRBV19 and J is TRBJ2-7; maybe TRBD2 (6 bases). In germline, CDR1 is LNHDA, CDR2 SQIVND (reference sequence). Trimming removed 5 bases from V and 7 bases from J, with 21 bases in between. CDR3 length: 15 amino acids. CDR3 coding DNA: TGTGCCAGTAGTTCCGCCACCGGGGGAACTTGGGAGCAGTACTTC. Translation: CASSSATGGTWEQYF. The full variable domain, rest sourced from reference TRBV19 and TRBJ2-7, is DGGITQSPKYLFRKEGQNVTLSCEQNLNHDAMYWYRQDPGQGLRLIYYSQIVNDFQKGDIAEGYSVSREKKESFPLTVTSAQKNPTAFYLCASSSATGGTWEQYFGPGTRLTVT.

This chain links TRBV6-1 with TRBJ1-2; the D gene is possibly TRBD1 (6 bases). Trimming took 8 bases from V and 4 from J, leaving 17 bases between them. This CDR3 has 14 amino acids. CDR1 and CDR2 from the germline V gene are MNHNS and SASEGT. Here the CDR3 DNA reads TGTGCCAGCGCTATGGGGGGGGCCGGCTATGGCTACACCTTC. Its protein is CASAMGGAGYGYTF.

The chain is built from TRBV7-6 and TRBJ1-6, with D perhaps TRBD1 (6 bases). CDR3 size: 13 residues. V was cut by 3 bases and J by 9 bases, with 9 bases left in between. Germline CDR1 is SGHVS and CDR2 is FNYEAQ. CDR3 sequence: CASSLGGRSPLHF. The CDR3 coding sequence is TGTGCCAGCAGCTTGGGGGGGCGTTCACCCCTCCACTTT.

The CDR3, as DNA: TGTGCCAGCAGCCCCAGACAGGGGGCACACTACGAGCAGTACTTC. Translating gives CASSPRQGAHYEQYF. The rearrangement uses TRBV11-2 and TRBJ2-7; TRBD1 aligns across 10 bases. Germline loops: CDR1 SGHAT, CDR2 FQNNGV. This CDR3 has 15 residues. V gave up 5 bases and J gave up 3 bases; unmatched junction bases: 7.

V gene TRBV7-9 combines with J gene TRBJ1-6; possible D gene TRBD1, 6 bases. V was pared by 4 bases and J by 8 bases, with 6 bases between. The CDR3 has 12 amino acids. The germline V gene has CDR1 SEHNR and CDR2 FQNEAQ (reference sequence). The CDR3 loop reads CASSSGDSPLHF. The CDR3 bases are TGTGCCAGCAGCTCAGGGGATTCACCCCTCCACTTT.

The chain carries TRBV25-1 and TRBJ2-1; tentatively, D is TRBD1 (6 bases). V was cut by 6 bases and J by 0 bases, with 12 bases left in between. The CDR3 has 15 amino acids. Per the germline V gene, CDR1 is MGHDK and CDR2 is SYGVNS. The CDR3 reads CASRRTVDSYNEQFF. The CDR3 DNA is TGTGCCAGCAGAAGGACAGTCGACTCCTACAATGAGCAGTTCTTC.